The 31 T cell receptor beta chains below all came from one sample that was sequenced in a study of T cells after somatic rescue of genetic block. The protocol was immunoSEQ multiplex PCR, while the TCRdb copy is restricted to in-frame clones and leaves out a portion. Of about 72,000 clones listed, roughly 93% were seen once; the top ten hold less than 3.5%. What was sequenced was peripheral blood mononuclear cells (PBMCs). All receptors come from a man aged 30 to 39.

This clone was counted a single time. The chain has TRBV7-9 and TRBJ2-7, with unresolved D. CDR1 and CDR2 (germline): SEHNR, FQNEAQ (reference sequence). The CDR3 consists of 14 residues. V was trimmed by 2 bases and J by 2 bases, leaving 10 bases between them. This CDR3 is CASSLRQKPYEQYF. In nucleotides, the CDR3 is TGTGCCAGCAGCTTACGGCAGAAACCCTACGAGCAGTACTTC.

The J gene is TRBJ1-5, the V gene TRBV19; no reliable D call. V dropped 4 bases and J dropped 1 base, with 8 bases sitting between them. This CDR3 has 14 residues. Germline V gene sequence: CDR1 LNHDA, CDR2 SQIVND (reference sequence). CDR3 in DNA: TGTGCCAGTAGTAACACAGCGAGCAATCAGCCCCAGCATTTT. Its protein is CASSNTASNQPQHF.

The gene calls are TRBV6-1 and TRBJ1-1, with D unresolved. The ends were cut back, 7 bases at V and 1 base at J, with 10 bases in the middle. CDR1 is MNHNS, CDR2 SASEGT, per germline. The CDR3 loop spans 13 amino acids. CDR3 amino acids: CASIRDPNTEAFF. In DNA, the CDR3 is TGTGCCAGCATCCGGGATCCGAACACTGAAGCTTTCTTT.

The CDR3 nucleotides read TGTGCCACCCAGACGGGACAGGAATCCTACGAGCAGTACTTC. This sequence encodes CATQTGQESYEQYF. The V gene is TRBV10-3, the J gene TRBJ2-7; 8 nucleotides match TRBD1. V trimming: 10 bases; J trimming: 1 base; junction bases outside the gene matches: 9. The CDR3 has 14 amino acids. From germline, CDR1 is ENHRY and CDR2 SYGVKD.

The CDR3 loop is CASSLTPALYEQYF. The DNA of the CDR3 is TGTGCCAGCAGCTTGACACCTGCTTTGTACGAGCAGTACTTC. The chain carries TRBV13 and TRBJ2-7, with no clear D. Trimming took off 3 bases at V and 4 bases at J, with 13 bases between the two ends. The CDR3 is 14 amino acids. CDR1 is PRHDT, CDR2 FYEKMQ, per germline (reference sequence).

CDR3 amino acids: CASSYSKGEYGYTF. The CDR3 coding sequence is TGTGCCAGCAGTTACTCGAAGGGGGAGTATGGCTACACCTTC. V and J are TRBV6-5 and TRBJ1-2; TRBD1 might be the D (6 bases). The CDR3 sequence is 14 residues long. Trimming stripped 0 bases from V and 5 bases from J, with 10 bases between. Germline CDR1 and CDR2: MNHEY and SVGAGI.

The chain couples TRBV19 to TRBJ1-1, with D perhaps matching TRBD1 (5 bases). Germline V CDR1 and CDR2: LNHDA, SQIVND (reference sequence). V lost 5 bases, J lost 1 base, and 11 bases lay in between. This CDR3 spans 14 amino acids. The CDR3, as DNA: TGTGCCAGTAGTCCCCGCGGGGGGAACACTGAAGCTTTCTTT. Encoded protein: CASSPRGGNTEAFF. The whole variable domain, filled in from reference TRBV19 and TRBJ1-1, reads DGGITQSPKYLFRKEGQNVTLSCEQNLNHDAMYWYRQDPGQGLRLIYYSQIVNDFQKGDIAEGYSVSREKKESFPLTVTSAQKNPTAFYLCASSPRGGNTEAFFGQGTRLTVV.

The rearrangement joins TRBV6-5 to TRBJ1-1, with D unresolved. Trimming pared 8 bases from V and 8 bases from J, leaving 21 bases between. Germline CDR1 and CDR2: MNHEY and SVGAGI. This CDR3 has 14 residues. The CDR3 loop reads CASLNTLGLGEAFF. The CDR3 DNA is TGTGCCAGCTTAAACACGCTAGGGCTGGGAGAAGCTTTCTTT.

This chain links TRBV7-9 with TRBJ2-7; D might be TRBD1 (6 bases). The CDR3 spans 15 residues. The germline V gene has CDR1 SEHNR and CDR2 FQNEAQ (reference sequence). V lost 5 bases and J lost 6, with 20 bases in between. The DNA of the CDR3 is TGTGCCAGCAGCAACACCGGGACAACTGCCAGCGAGCAGTACTTC. Protein sequence: CASSNTGTTASEQYF.

The chain employs TRBV9 and TRBJ1-3, with D possibly TRBD1 on 6 matching bases. The germline V and J ends were trimmed by 0 bases and 11 bases, with 24 bases remaining between them. CDR1 and CDR2 from the germline V gene are SGDLS and YYNGEE. The CDR3 is 17 amino acids. The CDR3 DNA sequence: TGTGCCAGCAGCGTAGCCCGCTCGGAAGGGGGGGGCTCTGCCATATATTTT. This encodes CASSVARSEGGGSAIYF.

The chain carries TRBV30 and TRBJ1-5, with TRBD1 as a possible D gene (5 bases). Germline V lookup: CDR1 GTSNPN, CDR2 SVGIG (reference sequence). This CDR3 is 13 amino acids long. Trimming took 2 bases from V and 7 from J, leaving 12 bases between them. This chain's CDR3 is CAWSTRVDQPQHF. CDR3 nucleotide sequence: TGTGCCTGGAGTACCAGGGTAGACCAGCCCCAGCATTTT. Together with reference TRBV30 and TRBJ1-5, the CDR3 gives the full variable domain: SQTIHQWPATLVQPVGSPLSLECTVEGTSNPNLYWYRQAAGRGLQLLFYSVGIGQISSEVPQNLSASRPQDRQFILSSKKLLLSDSGFYLCAWSTRVDQPQHFGDGTRLSIL.

This clone has just one count. The chain links TRBV30 to TRBJ2-1; the match to TRBD1 covers 10 bases. The length of the CDR3 is 15 residues. The germline V gene has CDR1 GTSNPN and CDR2 SVGIG (reference sequence). V shed 2 bases and J 3 bases; nucleotides not matched to a gene: 4. CDR3: CAWSTTGGFYNEQFF. For the CDR3, the DNA is TGTGCCTGGAGTACGACAGGGGGCTTCTACAATGAGCAGTTCTTC.

This chain uses TRBV19 with TRBJ2-4; D may match TRBD1 or TRBD2 (5 bases each). Trimming stripped 5 bases from V and 0 bases from J, with 11 bases between. This CDR3 region has 15 residues. The germline CDR1 and CDR2 sequences are LNHDA and SQIVND (reference sequence). For the CDR3, the DNA is TGTGCCAGTAGTCCTACTGGGGGAGCCAAAAACATTCAGTACTTC. It codes for CASSPTGGAKNIQYF.

V and J are TRBV7-2 and TRBJ2-7, with D perhaps being TRBD1 or TRBD2 (5 bases each). The germline gives CDR1 SGHTA, CDR2 FQGNSA. The CDR3 covers 14 residues. V was trimmed by 5 bases and J by 2 bases, leaving 13 bases between them. This CDR3 is CASSEIGAAYEQYF. The CDR3, as DNA: TGTGCCAGCAGCGAAATCGGGGCAGCCTACGAGCAGTACTTC.

This clone was picked up one time. J is TRBJ2-7 and V is TRBV7-4, with TRBD2 as a possible D gene (6 bases). Germline loops: CDR1 SGHVT, CDR2 SQSDAQ. The V gene lost 4 bases and the J gene lost 2 bases, with 15 bases spanning the gap. There are 15 residues in the CDR3. The CDR3, as DNA: TGTGCCAGCAGCTCAGTTAGCGGAGCGCCCTACGAGCAGTACTTC. Translation: CASSSVSGAPYEQYF.

In this sample, this clone turned up once. V usage is TRBV27 and J usage is TRBJ1-1; 7 bases align to TRBD1. Per the germline V gene, CDR1 is MNHEY and CDR2 is SMNVEV (reference sequence). After removal of 4 bases from V and 5 bases from J, the junction contained 22 bases not matched to a gene. The CDR3 totals 19 residues. CDR3 loop: CASSSLGVWDSPNLTEAFF. CDR3 nucleotides: TGTGCCAGCAGTTCGCTCGGCGTGTGGGACAGCCCGAACTTGACTGAAGCTTTCTTT.

This clone appeared a few times. The rearrangement joins TRBV30 to TRBJ1-2; D is ambiguous. CDR3 length: 14 amino acids. The germline V gene encodes CDR1 GTSNPN and CDR2 SVGIG (reference sequence). Trimming pared 5 bases from V and 0 bases from J, leaving 13 bases between. In DNA, the CDR3 is TGTGCCTGGTCCCGGGCAAGCTCTAACTATGGCTACACCTTC. Its protein is CAWSRASSNYGYTF.

The J gene is TRBJ2-7, the V gene TRBV16; D unclear. CDR3 length equals 12 residues. Trimming cost V 4 bases and J 2 bases, with 6 bases left between them. The germline V gene encodes CDR1 KGHSY and CDR2 FQNENV. The chain's CDR3 is CASSPTAYEQYF. CDR3 DNA sequence: TGTGCCAGCAGCCCCACCGCCTACGAGCAGTACTTC.

CDR3 sequence reads: CASSSQGSIETQYF. The CDR3 DNA is TGTGCCAGCAGCAGTCAGGGGTCGATCGAGACCCAGTACTTC. The chain recombines TRBV7-9 with TRBJ2-5; D may be TRBD1 (6 bases). Trimming took 5 bases from V and 5 from J, leaving 15 bases between them. The CDR3 has 14 amino acids. The germline V gene has CDR1 SEHNR and CDR2 FQNEAQ (reference sequence).

The J gene is TRBJ1-5, the V gene TRBV7-3; unclear D gene. The germline V gene has CDR1 SGHTA and CDR2 FQGTGA. CDR3 length equals 13 residues. V shed 1 base and J shed 8 bases, with 9 bases lying between them. The CDR3 DNA is TGTGCCAGCAGCTTAAGTTGGGGAGAGCCCCAGCATTTT. This gives the protein CASSLSWGEPQHF.

V and J are TRBV28 and TRBJ1-2, with D uncertain. The CDR3 sequence is 14 residues long. Trimming shortened V by 6 bases and J by 4 bases, and 15 bases separated the two germline ends. Germline loops: CDR1 MDHEN, CDR2 SYDVKM. The DNA for the CDR3 is TGTGCCAGCAGATCCCCCACGGCGGGCTATGGCTACACCTTC. Amino acids: CASRSPTAGYGYTF.

The rearrangement uses TRBV6-1 and TRBJ2-1; 8 bases agree with TRBD2. The ends lost 6 bases at V and 5 bases at J; junction bases unmatched: 6. The CDR3 has 14 residues. Germline CDR1 reads MNHNS; CDR2 reads SASEGT. The CDR3: CASSRGLANNEQFF. The DNA for the CDR3 is TGTGCCAGCAGCCGTGGACTAGCCAACAATGAGCAGTTCTTC.

CDR3 amino acids: CASVRDRNTEAFF. CDR3 nucleotide sequence: TGTGCCAGCGTCCGGGACAGGAACACTGAAGCTTTCTTT. The chain recombines TRBV2 with TRBJ1-1; TRBD1 matches 7 bases. After removal of 8 bases from V and 1 base from J, the junction contained 4 bases not matched to a gene. Germline values: CDR1 SNHLY, CDR2 FYNNEI. The CDR3 has 13 amino acids. The variable domain in full, completed from reference TRBV2 and TRBJ1-1, reads EPEVTQTPSHQVTQMGQEVILRCVPISNHLYFYWYRQILGQKVEFLVSFYNNEISEKSEIFDDQFSVERPDGSNFTLKIRSTKLEDSAMYFCASVRDRNTEAFFGQGTRLTVV.

This chain links TRBV5-5 with TRBJ2-1; TRBD1 matches at 10 bases. The germline CDR1 and CDR2 sequences are SGHKS and YYEKEE (reference sequence). The CDR3 has 15 amino acids. Losses at the gene ends were 0 bases for V and 7 bases for J; bases not matched to a gene: 4. CDR3 loop: CASSLGTGGGNEQFF. Written as DNA, the CDR3 is TGTGCCAGCAGCTTGGGGACAGGGGGTGGAAATGAGCAGTTCTTC. The full variable domain, rest sourced from reference TRBV5-5 and TRBJ2-1, is DAGVTQSPTHLIKTRGQQVTLRCSPISGHKSVSWYQQVLGQGPQFIFQYYEKEERGRGNFPDRFSARQFPNYSSELNVNALLLGDSALYLCASSLGTGGGNEQFFGPGTRLTVL.

The chain uses TRBV5-1 and TRBJ2-7; 7 nucleotides align to TRBD1. CDR1 and CDR2 (germline): SGHRS, YFSETQ. Trimming took 4 bases from V and 2 from J; bases not matched to a gene: 6. CDR3 length: 14 residues. The CDR3 DNA reads as TGCGCCAGCAGCACGGGACAGATAACCTACGAGCAGTACTTC. Its protein is CASSTGQITYEQYF.

V gene TRBV5-6 combines with J gene TRBJ1-4; 7 bases map to TRBD1. Germline assignment: CDR1 SGHDT and CDR2 YYEEEE. Trimming took 4 bases from V and 1 from J; bases not matched to a gene: 7. The CDR3 contains 16 residues. The CDR3 region is CASSRWRQGTNEKLFF. DNA for the CDR3: TGTGCCAGCAGCCGTTGGCGACAGGGAACTAATGAAAAACTGTTTTTT.

This clone has a single count. The rearrangement links TRBV5-6 to TRBJ2-1; D is unresolved. The CDR3 runs to 16 residues. Germline CDR1 and CDR2: SGHDT and YYEEEE. V was cut by 1 base and J by 5 bases, with 16 bases left in between. The CDR3 nucleotides are TGTGCCAGCAGCTTGAGTATCCTGGAGTGGGACAATGAGCAGTTCTTC. Its translation is CASSLSILEWDNEQFF.

CDR3 in amino acids: CASSGGDYNEQFF. CDR3 DNA sequence: TGTGCCAGTAGCGGGGGGGATTACAATGAGCAGTTCTTC. This chain joins TRBV19 and TRBJ2-1, with 8 bases that match TRBD2. With 6 bases clipped from V and 4 bases from J, the junction kept 2 bases outside the gene matches. Germline V gene data show CDR1 as LNHDA and CDR2 as SQIVND (reference sequence). The CDR3 spans 13 residues.

The chain links TRBV6-5 to TRBJ2-5; tentative D call: TRBD2 (6 bases). CDR3 length equals 14 residues. V lost 1 base and J lost 4, with 10 bases in between. Per germline, CDR1 MNHEY and CDR2 SVGAGI. The CDR3, as DNA: TGTGCCAGCAGTTACTTTGGCGGGGTAGAGACCCAGTACTTC. Translated: CASSYFGGVETQYF.

The chain couples TRBV19 to TRBJ1-1, with D possibly matching TRBD1 (5 bases). The CDR3 totals 15 residues. CDR1 LNHDA and CDR2 SQIVND come from the germline V gene (reference sequence). V was pared by 2 bases and J by 3 bases, with 13 bases between. CDR3 region: CASSIRGRGDTEAFF. The CDR3 nucleotides read TGTGCCAGTAGTATAAGGGGACGGGGAGACACTGAAGCTTTCTTT. The complete variable domain, with remaining parts taken from reference TRBV19 and TRBJ1-1, reads DGGITQSPKYLFRKEGQNVTLSCEQNLNHDAMYWYRQDPGQGLRLIYYSQIVNDFQKGDIAEGYSVSREKKESFPLTVTSAQKNPTAFYLCASSIRGRGDTEAFFGQGTRLTVV.

The V call is TRBV6-1, the J call TRBJ2-3, with 9 bases lining up with TRBD1. With V trimmed by 2 bases and J by 2 bases, 5 bases remained unmatched. The CDR3 runs 16 residues. CDR1 and CDR2 (germline): MNHNS, SASEGT. CDR3 nucleotide sequence: TGTGCCAGCAGTGAACTTAGGACAGGGGTCACAGATACGCAGTATTTT. Its protein is CASSELRTGVTDTQYF.